This T cell receptor (beta chain) appears in the sequencing data of a study of T-cell memory formation after mild COVID-19. TCRdb re-called the 5' RACE reads through MiXCR, storing one row per CDR3 protein. The sample lists hundreds of thousands of distinct CDR3 sequences, roughly 20% occurring once. The sample holds a few counts of this clonotype. Trimming shortened V by 7 bases and J by 3 bases, and 18 bases separated the two germline ends. The CDR3 has 15 amino acids. The sequenced material came from PBMCs or a T cell subset sorted from them (not recorded which). The rearrangement joins TRBV12-3 or TRBV12-4 to TRBJ1-2; D unresolved. This TCR was sampled from an adult woman who had mild COVID-19 (a few samples of this study predate the infection). Cell type and time point are not known. The DNA for the CDR3 is TGTGCCAGCACCCCAAGTCATGGGGTGGACTATGGCTACACCTTC. Translation: CASTPSHGVDYGYTF.